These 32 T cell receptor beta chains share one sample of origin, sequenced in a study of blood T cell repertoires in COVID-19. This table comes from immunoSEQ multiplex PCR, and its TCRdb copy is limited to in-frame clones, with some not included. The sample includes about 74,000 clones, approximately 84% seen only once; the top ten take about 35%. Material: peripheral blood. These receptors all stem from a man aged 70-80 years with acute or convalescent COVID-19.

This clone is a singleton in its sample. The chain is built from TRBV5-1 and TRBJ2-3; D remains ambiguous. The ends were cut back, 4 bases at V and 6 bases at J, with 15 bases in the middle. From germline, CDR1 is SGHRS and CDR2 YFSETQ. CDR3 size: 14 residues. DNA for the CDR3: TGCGCCAGCAGCACCCTTGGCGGCCGTGATACGCAGTATTTT. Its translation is CASSTLGGRDTQYF.

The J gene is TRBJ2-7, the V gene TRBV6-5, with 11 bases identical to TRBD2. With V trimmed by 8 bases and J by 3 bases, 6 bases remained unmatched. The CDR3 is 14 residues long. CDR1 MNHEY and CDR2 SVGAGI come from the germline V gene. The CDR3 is CASLELAGVYEQYF. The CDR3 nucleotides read TGTGCCAGCCTCGAACTAGCGGGGGTCTACGAGCAGTACTTC.

The CDR3 bases are TGCGCCAGCAGCTTAACGCCTCGCTGGGAGGAGACCCAGTACTTC. Residues: CASSLTPRWEETQYF. The chain joins TRBV5-1 to TRBJ2-5; a possible D gene is TRBD2 (5 bases). CDR3 length equals 15 residues. V dropped 2 bases and J dropped 5 bases, with 16 bases sitting between them. In germline, CDR1 is SGHRS, CDR2 YFSETQ.

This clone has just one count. CDR3 sequence (DNA): TGTGCCAGCAAAGGCAGGTACTCAACTAATGAAAAACTGTTTTTT. It yields the protein CASKGRYSTNEKLFF. The chain combines TRBV27 with TRBJ1-4; D gene ambiguous. Trimming left V 7 bases short and J 0 bases short, with 12 bases between. This CDR3 is built from 15 residues. The germline gives CDR1 MNHEY, CDR2 SMNVEV (reference sequence).

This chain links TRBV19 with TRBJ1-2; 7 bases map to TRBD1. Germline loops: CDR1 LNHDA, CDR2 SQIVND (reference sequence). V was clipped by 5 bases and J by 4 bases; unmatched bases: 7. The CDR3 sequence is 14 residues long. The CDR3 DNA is TGTGCCAGTAGTGTCAACAGGGGAGGCTATGGCTACACCTTC. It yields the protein CASSVNRGGYGYTF. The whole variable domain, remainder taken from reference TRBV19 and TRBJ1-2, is DGGITQSPKYLFRKEGQNVTLSCEQNLNHDAMYWYRQDPGQGLRLIYYSQIVNDFQKGDIAEGYSVSREKKESFPLTVTSAQKNPTAFYLCASSVNRGGYGYTFGSGTRLTVV.

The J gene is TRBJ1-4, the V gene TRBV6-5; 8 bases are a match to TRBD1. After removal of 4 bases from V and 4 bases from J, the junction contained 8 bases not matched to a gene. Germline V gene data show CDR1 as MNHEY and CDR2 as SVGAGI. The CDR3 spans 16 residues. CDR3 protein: CASSSGTGVSNEKLFF. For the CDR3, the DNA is TGTGCCAGCAGTTCCGGGACAGGCGTTAGTAATGAAAAACTGTTTTTT.

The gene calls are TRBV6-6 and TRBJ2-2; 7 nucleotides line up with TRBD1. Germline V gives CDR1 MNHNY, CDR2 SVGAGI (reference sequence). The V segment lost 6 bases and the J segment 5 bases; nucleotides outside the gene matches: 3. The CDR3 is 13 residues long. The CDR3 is CASRARGTGELFF. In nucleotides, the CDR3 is TGTGCCAGCAGGGCCAGGGGGACCGGGGAGCTGTTTTTT.

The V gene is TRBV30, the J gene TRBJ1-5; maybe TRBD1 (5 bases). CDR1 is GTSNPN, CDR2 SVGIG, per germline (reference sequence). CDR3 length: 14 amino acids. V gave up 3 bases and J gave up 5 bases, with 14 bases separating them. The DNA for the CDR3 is TGTGCCTGGAGCGGCAGCCAGGGCGATCAGCCCCAGCATTTT. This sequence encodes CAWSGSQGDQPQHF.

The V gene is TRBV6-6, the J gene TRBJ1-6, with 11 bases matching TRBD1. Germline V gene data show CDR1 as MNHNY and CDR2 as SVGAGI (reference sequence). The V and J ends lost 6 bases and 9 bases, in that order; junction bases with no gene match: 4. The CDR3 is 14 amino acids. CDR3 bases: TGTGCCAGCAGGGGACAGGGGGACGGTTCACCCCTCCACTTT. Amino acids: CASRGQGDGSPLHF.

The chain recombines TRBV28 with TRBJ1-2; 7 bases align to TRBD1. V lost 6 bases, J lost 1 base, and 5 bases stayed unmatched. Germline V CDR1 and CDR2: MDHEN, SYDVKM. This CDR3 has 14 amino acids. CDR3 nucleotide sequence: TGTGCCAGCAGCCCTGGGACAGTTAACTATGGCTACACCTTC. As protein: CASSPGTVNYGYTF.

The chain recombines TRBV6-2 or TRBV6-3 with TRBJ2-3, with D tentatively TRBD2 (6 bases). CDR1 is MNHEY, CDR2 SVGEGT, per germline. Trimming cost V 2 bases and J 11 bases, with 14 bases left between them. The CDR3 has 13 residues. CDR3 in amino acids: CASSYDPGGMQYF. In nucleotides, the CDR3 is TGTGCCAGCAGTTACGACCCCGGGGGAATGCAGTATTTT.

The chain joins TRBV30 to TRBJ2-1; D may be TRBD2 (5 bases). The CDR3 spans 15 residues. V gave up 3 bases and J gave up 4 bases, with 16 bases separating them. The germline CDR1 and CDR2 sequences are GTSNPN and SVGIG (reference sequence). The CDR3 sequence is CAWSPLSGLYNEQFF. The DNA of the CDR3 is TGTGCCTGGAGCCCCCTCAGCGGCCTATACAATGAGCAGTTCTTC.

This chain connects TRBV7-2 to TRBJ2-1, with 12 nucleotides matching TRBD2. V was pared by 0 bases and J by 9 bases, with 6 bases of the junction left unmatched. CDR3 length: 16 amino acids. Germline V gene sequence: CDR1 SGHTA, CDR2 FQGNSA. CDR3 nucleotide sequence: TGTGCCAGCAGCTTAGCGGCTAGCGGGGGGGCGGGTGAGCAGTTCTTC. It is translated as CASSLAASGGAGEQFF.

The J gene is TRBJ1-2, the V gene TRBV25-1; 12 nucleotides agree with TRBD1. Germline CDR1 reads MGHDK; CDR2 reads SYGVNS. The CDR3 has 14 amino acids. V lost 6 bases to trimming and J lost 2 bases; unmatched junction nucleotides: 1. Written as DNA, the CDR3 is TGTGCCAGCAGGGGGACAGGGGGCAACTATGGCTACACCTTC. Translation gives CASRGTGGNYGYTF.

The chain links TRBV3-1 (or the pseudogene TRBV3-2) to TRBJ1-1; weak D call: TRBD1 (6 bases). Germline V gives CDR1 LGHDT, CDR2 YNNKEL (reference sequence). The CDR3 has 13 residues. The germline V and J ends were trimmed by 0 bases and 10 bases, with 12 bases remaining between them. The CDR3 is CASSQDWQGRAFF. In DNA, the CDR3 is TGTGCCAGCAGCCAAGATTGGCAGGGGAGAGCTTTCTTT.

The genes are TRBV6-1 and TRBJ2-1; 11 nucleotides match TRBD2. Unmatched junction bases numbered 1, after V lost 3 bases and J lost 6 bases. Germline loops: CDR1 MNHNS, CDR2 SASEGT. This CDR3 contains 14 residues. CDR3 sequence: CASSDGLAGNEQFF. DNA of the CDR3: TGTGCCAGCAGTGACGGACTAGCGGGCAATGAGCAGTTCTTC.

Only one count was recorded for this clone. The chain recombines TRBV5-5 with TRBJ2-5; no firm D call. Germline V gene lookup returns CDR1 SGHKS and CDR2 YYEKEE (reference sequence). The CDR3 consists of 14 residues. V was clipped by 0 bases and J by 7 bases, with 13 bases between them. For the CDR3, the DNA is TGTGCCAGCAGCTTGGGGGCCCCCATAGGGACCCAGTACTTC. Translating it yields CASSLGAPIGTQYF.

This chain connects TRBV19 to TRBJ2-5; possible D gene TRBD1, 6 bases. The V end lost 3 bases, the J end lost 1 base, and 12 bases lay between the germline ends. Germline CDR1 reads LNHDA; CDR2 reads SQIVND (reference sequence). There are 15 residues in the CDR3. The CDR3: CASSIKGVSQETQYF. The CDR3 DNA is TGTGCCAGTAGTATTAAGGGGGTCAGCCAAGAGACCCAGTACTTC.

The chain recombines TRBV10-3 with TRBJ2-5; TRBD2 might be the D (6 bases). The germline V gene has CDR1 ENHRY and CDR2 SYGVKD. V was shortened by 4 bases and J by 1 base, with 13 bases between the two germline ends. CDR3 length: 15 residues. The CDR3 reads CAISGPPGGQETQYF. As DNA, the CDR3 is TGTGCCATCAGTGGCCCCCCCGGGGGCCAAGAGACCCAGTACTTC.

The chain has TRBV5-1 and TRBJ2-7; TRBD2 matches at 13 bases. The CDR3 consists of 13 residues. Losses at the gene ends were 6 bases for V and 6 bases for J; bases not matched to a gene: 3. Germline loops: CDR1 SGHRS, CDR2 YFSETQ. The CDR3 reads CASKLAGGFEQYF. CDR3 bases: TGCGCCAGCAAACTAGCGGGGGGGTTCGAGCAGTACTTC.

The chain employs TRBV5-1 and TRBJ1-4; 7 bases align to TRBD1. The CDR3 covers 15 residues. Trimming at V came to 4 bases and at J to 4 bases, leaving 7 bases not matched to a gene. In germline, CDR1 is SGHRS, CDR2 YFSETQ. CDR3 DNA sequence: TGCGCCAGCAGCATGGGGGACAGCTTTAATGAAAAACTGTTTTTT. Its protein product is CASSMGDSFNEKLFF.

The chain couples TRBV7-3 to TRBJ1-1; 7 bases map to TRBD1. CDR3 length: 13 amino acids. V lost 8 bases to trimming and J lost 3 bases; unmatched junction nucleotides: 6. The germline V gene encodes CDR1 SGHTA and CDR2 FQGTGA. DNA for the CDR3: TGTGCCAGCTTGGGACAGCGTTACACTGAAGCTTTCTTT. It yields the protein CASLGQRYTEAFF.

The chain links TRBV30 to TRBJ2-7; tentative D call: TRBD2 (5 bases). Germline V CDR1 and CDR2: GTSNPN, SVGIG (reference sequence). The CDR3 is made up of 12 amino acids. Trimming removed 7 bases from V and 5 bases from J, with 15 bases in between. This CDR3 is CASERLLHEQYF. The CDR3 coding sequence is TGTGCCTCAGAGCGGCTCCTGCACGAGCAGTACTTC.

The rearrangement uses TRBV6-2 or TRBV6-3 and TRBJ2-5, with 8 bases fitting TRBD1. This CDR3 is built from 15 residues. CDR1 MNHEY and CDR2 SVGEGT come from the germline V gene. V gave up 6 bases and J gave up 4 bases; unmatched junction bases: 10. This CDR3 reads CASSIPHGQGETQYF. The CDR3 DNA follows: TGTGCCAGCAGCATACCCCACGGACAGGGAGAGACCCAGTACTTC.

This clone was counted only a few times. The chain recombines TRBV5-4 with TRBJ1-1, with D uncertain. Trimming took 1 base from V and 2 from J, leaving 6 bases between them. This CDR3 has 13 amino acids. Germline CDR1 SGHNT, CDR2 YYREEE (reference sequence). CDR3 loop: CASSLQINTEAFF. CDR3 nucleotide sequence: TGTGCCAGCAGCTTGCAGATCAACACTGAAGCTTTCTTT.

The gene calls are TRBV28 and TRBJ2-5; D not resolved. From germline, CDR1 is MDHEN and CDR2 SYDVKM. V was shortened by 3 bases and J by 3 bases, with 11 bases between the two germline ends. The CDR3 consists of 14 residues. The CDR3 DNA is TGTGCCAGCAGTTTTCTGGGCCGCGAAGAGACCCAGTACTTC. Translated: CASSFLGREETQYF.

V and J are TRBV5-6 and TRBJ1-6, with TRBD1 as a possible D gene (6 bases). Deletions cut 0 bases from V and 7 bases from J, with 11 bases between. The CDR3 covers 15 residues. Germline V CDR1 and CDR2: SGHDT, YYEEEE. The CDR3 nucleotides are TGTGCCAGCAGCTTGGGGGCGCAGGGGAATTCACCCCTCCACTTT. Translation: CASSLGAQGNSPLHF. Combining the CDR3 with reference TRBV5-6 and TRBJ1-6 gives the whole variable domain DAGVTQSPTHLIKTRGQQVTLRCSPKSGHDTVSWYQQALGQGPQFIFQYYEEEERQRGNFPDRFSGHQFPNYSSELNVNALLLGDSALYLCASSLGAQGNSPLHFGNGTRLTVT.

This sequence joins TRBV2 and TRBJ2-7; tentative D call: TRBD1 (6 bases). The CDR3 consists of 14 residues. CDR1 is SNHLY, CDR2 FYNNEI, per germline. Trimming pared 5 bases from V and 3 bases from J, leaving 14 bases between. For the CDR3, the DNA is TGTGCCAGCAGTCCGAACCCCAGGGGCTACGAGCAGTACTTC. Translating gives CASSPNPRGYEQYF. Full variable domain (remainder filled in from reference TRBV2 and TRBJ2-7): EPEVTQTPSHQVTQMGQEVILRCVPISNHLYFYWYRQILGQKVEFLVSFYNNEISEKSEIFDDQFSVERPDGSNFTLKIRSTKLEDSAMYFCASSPNPRGYEQYFGPGTRLTVT.

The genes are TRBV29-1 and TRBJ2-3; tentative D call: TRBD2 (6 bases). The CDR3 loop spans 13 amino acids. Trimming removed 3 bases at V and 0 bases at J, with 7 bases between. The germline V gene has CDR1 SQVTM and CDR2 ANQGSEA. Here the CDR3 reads CSVETRSTDTQYF. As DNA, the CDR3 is TGCAGCGTTGAGACTAGAAGCACAGATACGCAGTATTTT.

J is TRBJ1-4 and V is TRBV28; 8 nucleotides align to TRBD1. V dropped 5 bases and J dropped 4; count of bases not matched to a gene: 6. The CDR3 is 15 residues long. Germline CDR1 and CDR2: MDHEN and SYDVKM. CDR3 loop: CASSTSTGVNEKLFF. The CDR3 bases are TGTGCCAGCAGTACCTCGACAGGGGTTAATGAAAAACTGTTTTTT.

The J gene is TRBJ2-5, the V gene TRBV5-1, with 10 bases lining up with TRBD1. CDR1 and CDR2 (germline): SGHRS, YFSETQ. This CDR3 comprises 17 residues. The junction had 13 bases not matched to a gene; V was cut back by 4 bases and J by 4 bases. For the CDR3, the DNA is TGCGCCAGCAGCCCGATATGGACAGGGGGATCCCCAGAGACCCAGTACTTC. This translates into CASSPIWTGGSPETQYF.

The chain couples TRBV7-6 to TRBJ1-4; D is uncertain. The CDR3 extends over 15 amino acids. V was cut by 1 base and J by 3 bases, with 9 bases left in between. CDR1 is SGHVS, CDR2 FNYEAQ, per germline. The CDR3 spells CASSLVGGPNEKLFF. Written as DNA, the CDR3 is TGTGCCAGCAGCTTAGTTGGAGGTCCTAATGAAAAACTGTTTTTT.